This T cell receptor beta chain was recorded in a study of T-cell reconstitution after alpha-beta-depleted transplantation in children. Unique molecular identifiers were built into the TCRbeta library. Using its own MiXCR run on the PCR reads, TCRdb lists one record per CDR3 protein. The data contain 500,000 or so distinct CDR3 sequences, around a third of them singletons. Per germline, CDR1 MNHEY and CDR2 SMNVEV (reference sequence). The V gene lost 4 bases and the J gene lost 3 bases, with 16 bases spanning the gap. CDR3 length equals 16 residues. This sequence was found in a human donor who donated a stem cell graft to a child with aplastic anemia. This specimen consisted of PBMCs from the stem cell graft donor, obtained from the stem cell graft. V usage is TRBV27 and J usage is TRBJ2-4; possible D gene TRBD1, 5 bases. The chain's CDR3 is CASSSRQTLNKNIQYF. The CDR3 bases are TGTGCCAGCAGTTCTCGACAGACCCTCAACAAAAACATTCAGTACTTC.